Each of the 3 T cell receptor beta chains below was sequenced from the same sample in a study of siplizumab effects on memory and regulatory T cells. Some clones are missing from TCRdb's copy, which holds only in-frame ones; the method was immunoSEQ multiplex PCR. The sample has around 65,000 clones; 79% are singletons. The specimen was memory CD4+ T cells sorted from blood. These receptors originate from a human donor in good health.

This clone was observed once. The chain couples TRBV5-1 to TRBJ2-3; D gene uncertain. Per the germline V gene, CDR1 is SGHRS and CDR2 is YFSETQ. Trimming pared 7 bases from V and 2 bases from J, leaving 5 bases between. The CDR3 loop spans 11 amino acids. The CDR3 region is CASGITDTQYF. Here the CDR3 DNA reads TGCGCCAGCGGGATCACAGATACGCAGTATTTT.

V is TRBV21-1 and J is TRBJ1-1. TRBV21-1 is designated a pseudogene. The CDR3 has 16 residues. The CDR3 loop reads CASSTRAEALNTEAFF. The CDR3 region has the DNA TGTGCCAGCAGCACCCGAGCCGAGGCCCTGAACACTGAAGCTTTCTTT.

This clone was found a few times. This chain joins TRBV4-2 and TRBJ1-3; D is undetermined. Germline CDR1 is LGHNA and CDR2 is YNFKEQ. This CDR3 spans 15 amino acids. V was trimmed by 0 bases and J by 2 bases, leaving 8 bases between them. The CDR3 region has the DNA TGTGCCAGCAGCCAAGAACGCTTTCCTGGAAACACCATATATTTT. Protein: CASSQERFPGNTIYF.